This TCR beta chain comes out of a study of shared clonotypes between healthy human individuals (dated by TCRdb to about 2020). Turning to the overall study: The cohort included three men and a couple of women between 18 and 49 years of age. For each donor, CD4 naive and CD4 memory were each run on three plates, CD8 naive on two plates, and CD8 memory on one plate. The study deeply sequenced blood TCR repertoires of five healthy adults to estimate repertoire size and the extent of clonotype sharing between individuals. To increase sequencing depth and limit assay-specific biases, different laboratories used diverse techniques to prepare libraries and sequence TCR repertoires. Each donor's leukapheresis produced roughly between about 0.8 and 10 billion PBMCs.

Points the paper makes about the study in general: Naive subsets generally had larger estimated clonotype richness than memory subsets. Pairwise subsampling indicated that sequencing depth was expected to affect the degree of clonotype sharing among donors. Sampling was limited to blood, and TCR repertoires in tissue likely differ from TCR repertoires in blood. Higher generation probabilities were observed for clonotypes shared by all four sorted-subset donors than for non-shared clonotypes. Even with the large sequencing depth, rarefaction of the sorted-subset datasets indicated that sequencing was incomplete. The small number of donors limited the genetic and exposure-history diversity represented. Sharing across a few donors was observed for approximately 5% of naive CD4, around 3.5% of naive CD8, over 2% of memory CD4, and roughly 0.43% of memory CD8 clonotypes.

The donors were healthy, HIV-negative adults with no recently reported acute infections or vaccinations. Every donor was a Caucasian adult residing in Nashville, Tennessee, USA. CD4+ T cells were enriched through magnetic negative selection, after which naive cells were positively selected on CD45RA and the remaining negative fraction served as the memory subset. Blood was obtained by leukapheresis, after which PBMCs were separated by Ficoll-Histopaque density gradient centrifugation and cryopreserved in liquid nitrogen vapor phase. Analytical flow cytometry was used to check the purity and quantity of every magnetically sorted T cell population. Each sorted fraction had its genomic DNA isolated and then quantified by UV absorbance on a Nanodrop 2000c. Notes on this clone: It lacks a known antigen. Base qualities were left out, and no much larger clone turns up one base away.

Using the deep immunoSEQ assay, TCR CDR3 regions were amplified from genomic DNA by multiplex PCR. Extracted genomic DNA from each cell subset was spread evenly across all wells of several immunoSEQ 96-well plates, with each plate serving as a replicate. For sorted subsets, about 200 ng genomic DNA, equal to tens of thousands of T cell genomes, was loaded into each replicate PCR. The purified libraries were quantified using a Qubit 3.0 fluorometer, sized with a Bioanalyzer 2100, and then quantified again using the KAPA Library Quantification kit. Every immunoSEQ 96-well plate was sequenced on a dedicated single-read 150-cycle Illumina NextSeq 550 flow cell. As for the original processing: Because the immunoSEQ output included only junctional sequences and no quality scores, the filtering could not be the same as the filtering used for full-length reads. Sequences were annotated with PyIR, a Python wrapper for IgBLAST v1.9, and V/J genes and CDR3 were assigned using IMGT germline references. Any read was removed if the V/J assignment was weak (E-value above 1e-6), the CDR3 was missing, or the read contained stop codons, out-of-frame junctions, or ambiguous translated residues. V3J clonotypes were defined as sequences sharing the same inferred V gene, J gene, and CDR3 amino acid sequence. To compute the percentage overlap between repertoires, the number of shared unique clonotypes was divided by the size of the smaller repertoire. Three approaches were used to assess repertoire richness: RTK rarefaction, the Chao1 estimator, and Recon v2.1 estimates of unobserved clonotypes. Generation probabilities for all TCRbeta clonotypes obtained by the gDNA method from a handful of donors were computed using OLGA. Sourced from immuneACCESS, this table was stored by TCRdb with only in-frame sequences that have V and J called. A share of the clones is absent; for the studies checked, an unresolved V gene accounts for under half, and the remainder has no known explanation. V and J calls and clone size are given by that table; D and trimming were obtained from the DNA. The table for this sample lists 2 million to 2.5 million clones; approximately 95% of them were counted only once. 0.39% of the sample is in the top ten clones.

The source material was naive CD4+ T cells from PBMCs. What this sample's cell subset or site label stands for: CD45RA+ positively selected. The sequence derives from a man aged 18 to 30 in good health. Some clones in this sample may be carry-over from other donors' samples.

The DNA sequence reads TGTGCCAGCAGCTTGGTCGGGGTTGACATCTACAATGAGCAGTTCTTC. Its protein is CASSLVGVDIYNEQFF. This chain is built from TRBV5-6 and TRBJ2-1; D gene: possibly TRBD2, on 5 matching bases. CDR1 and CDR2 are drawn from the germline V gene: SGHDT, YYEEEE. The CDR3, from cysteine to phenylalanine, totals 16 residues. Left in the record is the CDR3 DNA by itself, 48 bases read in frame from the first base. V and J are truncated by 0 bases and 3 bases respectively, leaving an intervening sequence of 13 bases.